The clone carrying this T cell receptor beta chain was recorded at least ten times. Its antigen remains unknown. The data originate from a study of T-cell reconstitution after alpha-beta-depleted transplantation in children. Study observations and caveats: T-cell numbers and diversity, one year after transplant, stemmed largely from T cells that were newly produced. Reports say that about two months after transplant, the alpha-beta T cells came out of several hundred graft clones that had expanded.

A TCRbeta library incorporating unique molecular identifiers was prepared. TCRdb independently ran MiXCR on the PCR reads; one entry per CDR3 protein. This table has hundreds of thousands of distinct CDR3 sequences, 15% to 20% appearing once. The CDR3 spans 14 residues. Germline CDR1 reads SNHLY; CDR2 reads FYNNEI. Trimming left V 8 bases short and J 4 bases short, with 15 bases between. The material was PBMCs, mostly from graft donor cells, obtained 360 days after TCRalphabeta/CD19-depleted stem cell transplant. V and J are TRBV2 and TRBJ2-1; D is ambiguous. The receptor was isolated from a boy in the first two years of life who had a stem cell transplant for Wiskott-Aldrich syndrome, so the T cells may come from the graft donor. The CDR3 nucleotides are TGTGCCAGCCACTTGACAAGACGGTACAATGAGCAGTTCTTC. Translated: CASHLTRRYNEQFF.